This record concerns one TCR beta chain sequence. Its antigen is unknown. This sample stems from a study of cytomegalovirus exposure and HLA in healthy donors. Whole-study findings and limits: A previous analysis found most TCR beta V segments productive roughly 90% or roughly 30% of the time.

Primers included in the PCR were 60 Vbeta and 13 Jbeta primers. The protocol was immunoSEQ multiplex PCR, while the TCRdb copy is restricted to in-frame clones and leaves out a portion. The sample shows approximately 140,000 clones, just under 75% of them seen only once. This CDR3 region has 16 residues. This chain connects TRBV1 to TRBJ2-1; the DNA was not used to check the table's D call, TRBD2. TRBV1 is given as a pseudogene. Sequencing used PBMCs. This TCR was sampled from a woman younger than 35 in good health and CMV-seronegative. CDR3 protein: CTSSPPPSGSYNEQFF. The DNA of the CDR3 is TGCACCAGCAGCCCCCCACCTAGCGGCTCCTACAATGAGCAGTTCTTC.